The rows below give T cell receptor beta chains drawn from one sample of a study of T cell changes during pregnancy in multiple sclerosis. Here immunoSEQ multiplex PCR was the method, and the copy in TCRdb shows in-frame clones only, minus some. The table lists about 38,000 clones, 91% of them singletons. The sample here was CD8+ T cells from peripheral blood mononuclear cells, taken after pregnancy. These receptors were obtained from a female donor with multiple sclerosis, enrolled in a pregnancy study. CDR3s include the opening cysteine and the closing phenylalanine or tryptophan. The order of the fields is J gene, clone size, V gene, D gene, CDR3 DNA, CDR3 protein. A D gene is named only where the DNA matches it firmly. Rows give clone size only sometimes, using once, few, many, or a class for an expanded clone.

TRBJ2-1,NA,TRBV5-8,TRBD2,TGTGCTCACGGTTGGCAGGCCCGACTAGCGGGGGGCAATGAGCAGTTCTTC,CAHGWQARLAGGNEQFF
TRBJ1-3,NA,TRBV7-3,NA,TGTGCCAGCAGCTTAACCGCGGGCTCTGGAAACACCATATATTTT,CASSLTAGSGNTIYF
TRBJ1-1,NA,TRBV10-3,NA,TGTGCCATCAGTGCTCTTGAGGACTCATGGGCTTTCTTT,CAISALEDSWAFF
TRBJ2-6,NA,TRBV9,NA,TGTGCCAGCGGGGCCGGGCTCGGGGCCAACGTCCTGACTTTC,CASGAGLGANVLTF
TRBJ2-3,once,TRBV9,NA,TGTGCCAGCAGCGTAGTAGGCAGGGTGAAAGATACGCAGTATTTT,CASSVVGRVKDTQYF
TRBJ2-3,once,TRBV27,TRBD2,TGTGCCAGCAGTCGCGGGACTAGCGGAGATACGCAGTATTTT,CASSRGTSGDTQYF
TRBJ1-3,NA,TRBV30,NA,TGTGCCTTCTACCTTGATCCGAGAAACACCATATATTTT,CAFYLDPRNTIYF
TRBJ1-2,NA,TRBV7-9,NA,TGTGCCAGCAGCTTATCCGGTAGACAGAACTATGGCTACACCTTC,CASSLSGRQNYGYTF
TRBJ2-5,NA,TRBV6-5,TRBD2,TGTGCCAGCAGTTCTAGGGGTACTAGCGTTTGGGAGACCCAGTACTTC,CASSSRGTSVWETQYF
TRBJ1-4,NA,TRBV18,TRBD1,TGTGCCAGCTCACCGACAGGGGCAAATGAAAAACTGTTTTTT,CASSPTGANEKLFF
TRBJ2-1,NA,TRBV29-1,TRBD1,TGCAGCGTTGCGGGACAGGGTTGGGACAATGAGCAGTTCTTC,CSVAGQGWDNEQFF
TRBJ2-1,NA,TRBV7-6,NA,TGTGCCAGCAGCTTAAGTCGGCCAGGGCCCTACAATGAGCAGTTCTTC,CASSLSRPGPYNEQFF
TRBJ1-1,NA,TRBV6-1,TRBD1,TGTGCCAGCAGTAATTGGGACAGCCCAGGAACTGAAGCTTTCTTT,CASSNWDSPGTEAFF
TRBJ1-4,NA,TRBV10-3,TRBD1,TGTGCCATCAGTGACGACGCCGGGACAGGGGGCGTGGAAAAACTGTTTTTT,CAISDDAGTGGVEKLFF
TRBJ2-1,NA,TRBV6-4,NA,TGTGCCAGCAGTGACTCGATCACAGGGCCCAATGAGCAGTTCTTC,CASSDSITGPNEQFF
TRBJ2-7,NA,TRBV10-3,NA,TGTGCCATCAGTGACGAACGGTACGAGCAGTACTTC,CAISDERYEQYF
TRBJ1-1,NA,TRBV4-1,NA,TGCGCCAGCAGCCAAGATGGCAGGGGGAACACTGAAGCTTTCTTT,CASSQDGRGNTEAFF
TRBJ2-7,NA,TRBV7-9,NA,TGTGCCAGCAGCAGAGAAGACAGATACCCCTACGAGCAGTACTTC,CASSREDRYPYEQYF
TRBJ2-1,once,TRBV4-1,TRBD2,TGCGCCAGCAGCGAACGGACTAGCGGGGGGTACAATGAGCAGTTCTTC,CASSERTSGGYNEQFF
TRBJ2-2,NA,TRBV6-4,NA,TGTGCCAGCAGTGAAGGCCAGGGGTCCGGGGAGCTGTTTTTT,CASSEGQGSGELFF
TRBJ2-3,NA,TRBV9,NA,TGTGCCAGCAGCGTAGGACGGGGTAGGACAGATACGCAGTATTTT,CASSVGRGRTDTQYF
TRBJ1-1,NA,TRBV5-1,NA,TGCGCCAGCAGCTTGGCCCTCGTCGGGGACACTGAAGCTTTCTTT,CASSLALVGDTEAFF
TRBJ2-4,few,TRBV11-2,TRBD1,TGTGCCAGCAGTTACGACAGGGAAAACATTCAGTACTTC,CASSYDRENIQYF
TRBJ2-7,NA,TRBV5-6,NA,TGTGCCAGCAGCTTGGGGGCCAGGTTCTACGAGCAGTACTTC,CASSLGARFYEQYF
TRBJ2-7,NA,TRBV2,TRBD1,TGTGCCAGCAGCCAAACAACGTGGTCGGGACAGTTATACGAGCAGTACTTC,CASSQTTWSGQLYEQYF
TRBJ1-4,NA,TRBV20-1,NA,TGCAGTGCTATTGACAGAAAACTGTTTTTT,CSAIDRKLFF
TRBJ2-3,few,TRBV6-1,NA,TGTGCCAGCAGCGAACGCGTAGATACGCAGTATTTT,CASSERVDTQYF
TRBJ2-3,NA,TRBV4-1,NA,TGCGCCAGCAGCCAGAATCCACGGGACACAGATACGCAGTATTTT,CASSQNPRDTDTQYF
TRBJ1-1,NA,TRBV2,NA,TGTGCCGGGAGACCCTGGTTGAACACTGAAGCTTTCTTT,CAGRPWLNTEAFF
TRBJ1-4,NA,TRBV2,NA,TGTGCCAGCAGACTCAGGGGCTCCACTAATGAAAAACTGTTTTTT,CASRLRGSTNEKLFF
TRBJ2-2,NA,TRBV25-1,TRBD1,TGTGCCGGCAGTGAAGGGACAGGGGGCACCGGGGAGCTGTTTTTT,CAGSEGTGGTGELFF
TRBJ1-5,few,TRBV19,NA,TGTGCCAGTAGCGGGGGGGCACCGAGAAATCAGCCCCAGCATTTT,CASSGGAPRNQPQHF
TRBJ2-6,NA,TRBV28,NA,TGTGCCAGCAGTTTGAAGGGGTACGGTTCTGGGGCCAACGTCCTGACTTTC,CASSLKGYGSGANVLTF
TRBJ2-5,NA,TRBV4-1,TRBD2,TGCGCCAGCAGCCAAAAATCCGGGACTAGCGGCCAAGAGACCCAGTACTTC,CASSQKSGTSGQETQYF
TRBJ1-1,NA,TRBV5-1,TRBD1,TGCGCCAGCAGCTTGGTGACAGGGGAAGCTTTCTTT,CASSLVTGEAFF
TRBJ1-2,NA,TRBV5-1,TRBD1,TGCGCCAGCAGCCAGAAGCGGACAGGGAACTATGGCTACACCTTC,CASSQKRTGNYGYTF
TRBJ2-7,few,TRBV5-1,NA,TGCGCCAGCAGCTTACACCGGGACAACACCTACGAGCAGTACTTC,CASSLHRDNTYEQYF
TRBJ1-1,NA,TRBV27,TRBD1,TGTGCCAGCAGTTCTTCAACAGGGGGGTTGAACACTGAAGCTTTCTTT,CASSSSTGGLNTEAFF
TRBJ2-3,once,TRBV10-3,TRBD2,TGTGCCATCAGTGATGTGGTGACTAGCGGCACAGATACGCAGTATTTT,CAISDVVTSGTDTQYF
TRBJ1-1,once,TRBV29-1,NA,TGCAGCGTTGGGGCGGGACGGCGGGCTTGGAACACTGAAGCTTTCTTT,CSVGAGRRAWNTEAFF
TRBJ2-3,NA,TRBV7-9,NA,TGTGCCAGCAGCCCCACCCAAAGCCCAGATACGCAGTATTTT,CASSPTQSPDTQYF
TRBJ2-2,NA,TRBV10-3,NA,TGTGCCATCAGTGGATCTGGAGGTCCCGGGGAGCTGTTTTTT,CAISGSGGPGELFF
TRBJ2-6,NA,TRBV28,NA,TGTGCCAGCAGGAAGGACGGACTTTCCTCTGGGGCCAACGTCCTGACTTTC,CASRKDGLSSGANVLTF
TRBJ2-3,NA,TRBV9,TRBD1,TGTGCCAGCAGCGTAGGGGACAGGGTCTACACAGATACGCAGTATTTT,CASSVGDRVYTDTQYF
TRBJ1-2,NA,TRBV2,NA,TGTGCCAGCAGTGGAATCGGGAACTATGGCTACACCTTC,CASSGIGNYGYTF